A selection of T cell receptor beta chains follows, all from one sample in a study of T-cell reconstitution after alpha-beta-depleted transplantation in children. TCRdb re-called the PCR reads with MiXCR, one entry per CDR3 protein. The table shows about 610,000 distinct CDR3 sequences, with about 11% occurring only once. The input for sequencing was PBMCs from the stem cell graft donor, taken from the stem cell graft. All receptors come from a human donor who donated a stem cell graft to a child with acute myeloid leukemia. The CDR3 runs from the conserved cysteine through the conserved F or W.

>TRBJ2-7|TRBV20-1
CSARQGEASGRPHYEQYF
>TRBJ2-4|TRBV5-1
CASSSGGDKNIQYF
>TRBJ2-7|TRBV6-5
CASSYGVGGYEQYF
>TRBJ2-3|TRBV5-1
CASSLDSIGDTQYF
>TRBJ2-5|TRBV28
CASNQDYGQETQYF
>TRBJ2-2|TRBV9
CASSVDDAGVGGTGELFF
>TRBJ2-3|TRBV29-1
CSVEDRGTTDTQYF
>TRBJ2-7|TRBV18
CASSPLGLEQYF
>TRBJ1-5|TRBV2
CASSGAFYSNQPQHF
>TRBJ1-4|TRBV9
CASSSSPGEKLFF
>TRBJ1-6|TRBV27
CASSFPGQNSPLHF
>TRBJ2-1|TRBV6-4
CASSGEVGYNEQFF
>TRBJ2-1|TRBV20-1
CSAPPDRLQTGTSGSLSYNEQFF
>TRBJ2-7|TRBV29-1
CSVKTADFHYEQYF
>TRBJ1-1|TRBV20-1
CSAFFVVGALNTEAFF
>TRBJ2-3|TRBV5-1
CASSSTSGRWVDTQYF
>TRBJ2-2|TRBV20-1
CCARSRGREPLGAGELFF
>TRBJ2-5|TRBV7-9
CASSLGSSGGQETQYF
>TRBJ2-2|TRBV24-1
CATRGHTNTGELFF
>TRBJ2-1|TRBV5-1
CASSLDPAGGGNEQFF
>TRBJ2-1|TRBV7-9
CASSPAVGGINEQFF
>TRBJ1-2|TRBV29-1
CSVDPPGQVYGYTF
>TRBJ2-1|TRBV3-1
CASSQGTEQFF
>TRBJ2-1|TRBV7-9
CASSPIVPGLVDSYNEQFF
>TRBJ2-2|TRBV7-2
CASSPLATNTGELFF
>TRBJ2-1|TRBV28
CASSFRQNSYNEQFF
>TRBJ2-2|TRBV7-2
CASSSTSGRATGELFF
>TRBJ1-2|TRBV7-8
CASSLVGAYGYTF
>TRBJ2-1|TRBV25-1
CASSGLAPGSYNEQFF
>TRBJ2-3|TRBV4-3
CASSQDLGQPGEDTQYF
>TRBJ2-7|TRBV29-1
CSVFGPTGGYEQYF
>TRBJ2-1|TRBV12-3/TRBV12-4
CASRRLLAGTNNEQFF
>TRBJ2-3|TRBV5-1
CASSSRGGKGSDTQYF
>TRBJ1-2|TRBV15
CATSGDAMGYTF
>TRBJ2-3|TRBV5-1
CASSLADRGLRGTDTQYF
>TRBJ2-5|TRBV12-3/TRBV12-4
CASSPGASGRLGETQYF
>TRBJ1-1|TRBV29-1
CSVVGRTNTEAFF
>TRBJ2-5|TRBV5-1
CASSPEARTGLREETQYF
>TRBJ2-5|TRBV6-2/TRBV6-3
CARFRPGETQYF
>TRBJ2-5|TRBV20-1
CSARLLGDRVKTQYF
>TRBJ2-2|TRBV7-3
CASSPRATTGELFF
>TRBJ2-7|TRBV6-5
CASTSTLASLQGEQYF
>TRBJ2-1|TRBV20-1
CSARDVATAYNEQFF
>TRBJ2-2|TRBV4-3
CASSQLLGANTGELFF
>TRBJ2-4|TRBV20-1
CSALRAGGAKNIQYF
>TRBJ2-1|TRBV20-1
CSALTAGNHRNNEQFF
>TRBJ2-5|TRBV20-1
CSAPMPLAGGKNPF
>TRBJ1-1|TRBV28
CASRGQRNTEAFF
>TRBJ2-1|TRBV7-8
CASSFERNEQFF
>TRBJ2-7|TRBV6-5
CASSYFPGSYEQYF
>TRBJ2-3|TRBV6-2/TRBV6-3
CASWDPDTQYF
>TRBJ2-7|TRBV6-5
CASSYSDGSVGQGEQYF
>TRBJ2-7|TRBV20-1
CSAGRAGGLSYEQYF
>TRBJ1-1|TRBV27
CASSKNRGEAQGFSTEAFF
>TRBJ2-5|TRBV20-1
CSARGGRGETQYF
>TRBJ2-5|TRBV12-3/TRBV12-4
CASSLGGALTETQYF
>TRBJ2-7|TRBV7-8
CASSLKGDEQYF
>TRBJ2-7|TRBV7-9
CASSSWEAYEQYF
>TRBJ2-2|TRBV29-1
CSVQHTGELFF
>TRBJ2-1|TRBV4-3
CASSQEGRDYYNEQFF